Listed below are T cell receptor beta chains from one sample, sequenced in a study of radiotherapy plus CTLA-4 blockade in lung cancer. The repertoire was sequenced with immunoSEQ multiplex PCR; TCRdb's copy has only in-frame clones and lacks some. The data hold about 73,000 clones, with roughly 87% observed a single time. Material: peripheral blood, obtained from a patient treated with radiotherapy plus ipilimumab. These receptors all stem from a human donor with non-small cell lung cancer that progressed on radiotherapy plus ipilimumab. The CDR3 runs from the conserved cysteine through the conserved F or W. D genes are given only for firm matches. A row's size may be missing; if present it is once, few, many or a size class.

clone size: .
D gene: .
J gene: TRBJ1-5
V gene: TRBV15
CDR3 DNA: TGTGCCACCAGCAGAGGAGGGGACGCGGGTATCCAGCATTTT
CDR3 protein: CATSRGGDAGIQHF

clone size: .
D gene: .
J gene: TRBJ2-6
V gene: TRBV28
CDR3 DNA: TGTGCCAGCAGTTTATATGTGCCTGGGGCCAACGTCCTGACTTTC
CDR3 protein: CASSLYVPGANVLTF

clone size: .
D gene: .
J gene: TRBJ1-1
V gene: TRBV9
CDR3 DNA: TGTGCCAGCAGCGCGGAGAGTAACACTGAAGCTTTCTTT
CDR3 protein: CASSAESNTEAFF

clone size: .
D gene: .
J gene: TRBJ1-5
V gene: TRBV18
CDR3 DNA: TGTGCCAGCTCCCCCGGGAGGCGTAATAGCAATCAGCCCCAGCATTTT
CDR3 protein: CASSPGRRNSNQPQHF

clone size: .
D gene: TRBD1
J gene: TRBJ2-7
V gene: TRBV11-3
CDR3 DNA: TGTGCCAGCAGCTCGGCCGGGACAGGGGGCCACGAGCAGTACTTC
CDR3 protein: CASSSAGTGGHEQYF

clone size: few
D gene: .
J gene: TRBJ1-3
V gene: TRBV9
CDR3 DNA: TGTGCCAGCAGCGCCGGCACGTTAGGAGGAAACACCATATATTTT
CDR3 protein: CASSAGTLGGNTIYF

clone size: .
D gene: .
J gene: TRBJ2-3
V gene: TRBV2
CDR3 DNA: TGTGCCAGCAACCTCGGGAGCACAGATACGCAGTATTTT
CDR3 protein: CASNLGSTDTQYF

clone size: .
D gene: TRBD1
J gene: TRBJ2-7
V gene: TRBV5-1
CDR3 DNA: TGCGCCAGCAGAAGCCGACAGGGCTCCTACGAGCAGTACTTC
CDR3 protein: CASRSRQGSYEQYF

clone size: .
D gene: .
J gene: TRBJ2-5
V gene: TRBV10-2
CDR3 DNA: TGCGCCAGCAGTAAACTAGACGGGGAGACCCAGTACTTC
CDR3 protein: CASSKLDGETQYF

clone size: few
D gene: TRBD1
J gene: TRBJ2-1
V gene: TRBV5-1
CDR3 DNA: TGCGCCAGCAGCTCGCTTCCAGGGACAGGGGCCAATGAGCAGTTCTTC
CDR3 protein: CASSSLPGTGANEQFF

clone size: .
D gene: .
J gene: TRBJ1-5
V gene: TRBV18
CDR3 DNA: TGTGCCAGCTCACAGGGCCGGGTACAGCCCCAGCATTTT
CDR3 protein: CASSQGRVQPQHF

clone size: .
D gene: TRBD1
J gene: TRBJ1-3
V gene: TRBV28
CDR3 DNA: TGTGCCAGCAGTCCGTACAGGGGTGATGGAAACACCATATATTTT
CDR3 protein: CASSPYRGDGNTIYF

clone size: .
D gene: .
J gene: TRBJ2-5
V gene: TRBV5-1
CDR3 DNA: TGCGCCAGCAGCTTGGTCCCGGGGACGGGGGAGACCCAGTACTTC
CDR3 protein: CASSLVPGTGETQYF

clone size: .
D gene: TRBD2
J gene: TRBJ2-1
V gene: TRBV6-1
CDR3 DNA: TGTGCCAGCACCCCTAGCGGGAAGTACAATGAGCAGTTCTTC
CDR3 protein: CASTPSGKYNEQFF

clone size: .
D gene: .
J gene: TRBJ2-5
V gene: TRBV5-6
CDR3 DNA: TGTGCCAGCAGCTTTGAGGGGGAAGAGACCCAGTACTTC
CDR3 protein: CASSFEGEETQYF

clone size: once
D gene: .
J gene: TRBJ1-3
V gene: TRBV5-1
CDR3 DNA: TGCGCCAGCAGCTTGGGAGCAGACTCTGGAAACACCATATATTTT
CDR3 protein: CASSLGADSGNTIYF

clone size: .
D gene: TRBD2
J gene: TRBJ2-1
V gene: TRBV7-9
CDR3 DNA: TGTGCCAGCAGCTCCGGACTAGCGGATCCGAGCTCCTACAATGAGCAGTTCTTC
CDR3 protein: CASSSGLADPSSYNEQFF

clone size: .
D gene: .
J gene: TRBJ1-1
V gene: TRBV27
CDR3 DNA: TGTGCCAGCAGCCCCCCCGGGCCCGACGCCGAAGCTTTCTTT
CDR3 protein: CASSPPGPDAEAFF

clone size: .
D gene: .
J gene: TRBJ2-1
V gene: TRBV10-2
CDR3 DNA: TGCGCCAGCAGGACGACAGAGAGCTCCTACAATGAGCAGTTCTTC
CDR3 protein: CASRTTESSYNEQFF

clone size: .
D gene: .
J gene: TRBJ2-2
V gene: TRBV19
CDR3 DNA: TGTGCCAGTAGTAGGGACGCCACAGGGAACACCGGGGAGCTGTTTTTT
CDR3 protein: CASSRDATGNTGELFF

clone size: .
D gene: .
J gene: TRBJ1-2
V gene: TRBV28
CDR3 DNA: TGTGCCAGCAGTAATATAAACCCACGGGGGAAAAGATATGGCTACACCTTC
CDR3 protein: CASSNINPRGKRYGYTF

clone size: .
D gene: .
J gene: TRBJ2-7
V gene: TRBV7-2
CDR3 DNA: TGTGCCAGCAGCAGAACAGAGCGCGAGCAGTACTTC
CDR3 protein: CASSRTEREQYF

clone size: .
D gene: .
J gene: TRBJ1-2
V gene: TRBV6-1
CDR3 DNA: TGTGCCAGCAGTGAAGGAGGGGGATTGGAGTCGGACTATGGCTACACCTTC
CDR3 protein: CASSEGGGLESDYGYTF

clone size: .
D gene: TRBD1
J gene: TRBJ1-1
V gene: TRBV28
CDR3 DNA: TGTGCCAGCAGTTTAACACCCAGGGGGGCTTTCTTT
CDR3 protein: CASSLTPRGAFF

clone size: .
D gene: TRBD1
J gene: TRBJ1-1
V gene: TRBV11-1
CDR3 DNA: TGTGCCAGCAGCTCCCCGGGACAGGGGGCTTATACTGAAGCTTTCTTT
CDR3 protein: CASSSPGQGAYTEAFF

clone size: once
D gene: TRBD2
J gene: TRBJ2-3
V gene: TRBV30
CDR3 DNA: TGTGCCTGTAATAGCGGGACCACAAGCACAGATACGCAGTATTTT
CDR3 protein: CACNSGTTSTDTQYF

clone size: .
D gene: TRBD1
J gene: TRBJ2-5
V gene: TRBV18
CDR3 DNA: TGTGCCAGCTCACGCGGACAGGGCAACCAAGAGACCCAGTACTTC
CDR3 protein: CASSRGQGNQETQYF

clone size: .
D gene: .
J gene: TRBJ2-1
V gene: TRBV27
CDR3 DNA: TGTGCCAGCAGTCCTAGGGCCAAATCATCCCCAAGCTCCTACAATGAGCAGTTCTTC
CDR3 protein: CASSPRAKSSPSSYNEQFF

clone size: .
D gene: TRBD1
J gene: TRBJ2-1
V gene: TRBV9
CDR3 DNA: TGTGCCAGCAGCCCCCGGGGACAGAACAATGAGCAGTTCTTC
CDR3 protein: CASSPRGQNNEQFF

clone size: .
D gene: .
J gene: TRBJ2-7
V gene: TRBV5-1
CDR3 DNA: TGCGCCAGCAGCTTGATGGTGGGCTACGAGCAGTACTTC
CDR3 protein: CASSLMVGYEQYF

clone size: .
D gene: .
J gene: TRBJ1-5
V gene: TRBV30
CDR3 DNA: TGTGCCTGGAGTGGGCAGGGCGGCAATCAGCCCCAGCATTTT
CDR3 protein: CAWSGQGGNQPQHF

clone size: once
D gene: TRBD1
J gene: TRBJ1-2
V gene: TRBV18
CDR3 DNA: TGTGCCAGCTCACCAATTGGACAGGTTAACTATGGCTACACCTTC
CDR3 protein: CASSPIGQVNYGYTF

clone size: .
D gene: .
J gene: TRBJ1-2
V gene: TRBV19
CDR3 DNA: TGTGCCAGTAGTATGGGGACGGTCTATGGCTACACCTTC
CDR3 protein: CASSMGTVYGYTF

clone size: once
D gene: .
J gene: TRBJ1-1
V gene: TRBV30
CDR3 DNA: TGTGCCTGGAGAACAGTTTTGAACACTGAAGCTTTCTTT
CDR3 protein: CAWRTVLNTEAFF

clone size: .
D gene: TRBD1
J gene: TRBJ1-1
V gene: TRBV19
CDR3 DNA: TGTGCCAGTAGTCCAGGACAGGGGTTAACTGAAGCTTTCTTT
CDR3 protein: CASSPGQGLTEAFF

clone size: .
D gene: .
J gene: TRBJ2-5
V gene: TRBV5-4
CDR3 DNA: TGTGCCAGCAGACGCACAGGGTCGGAGACCCAGTACTTC
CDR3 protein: CASRRTGSETQYF

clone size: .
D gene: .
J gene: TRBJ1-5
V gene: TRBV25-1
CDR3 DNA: TGTGCCAGCAGCGAGGGAGGGGCAGGTCAGCCCCAGCATTTT
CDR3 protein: CASSEGGAGQPQHF

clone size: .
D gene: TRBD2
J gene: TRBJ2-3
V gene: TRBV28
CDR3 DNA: TGTGCCAGCAGCTCGGGGACTAGCGGGAGGGCCACAGATACGCAGTATTTT
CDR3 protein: CASSSGTSGRATDTQYF

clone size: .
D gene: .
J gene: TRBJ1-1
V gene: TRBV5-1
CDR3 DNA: TGCGCCAGCCGGGCAGGGGAAAACACTGAAGCTTTCTTT
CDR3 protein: CASRAGENTEAFF

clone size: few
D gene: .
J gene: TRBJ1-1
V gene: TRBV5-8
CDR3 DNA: TGTGCCAGCAGCCCGCGGAGGGGTTGGGACACTGAAGCTTTCTTT
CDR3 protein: CASSPRRGWDTEAFF

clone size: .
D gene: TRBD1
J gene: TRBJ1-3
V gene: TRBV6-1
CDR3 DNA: TGTGCCAGCAGCACAGGGGATACTGGAAACACCATATATTTT
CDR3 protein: CASSTGDTGNTIYF

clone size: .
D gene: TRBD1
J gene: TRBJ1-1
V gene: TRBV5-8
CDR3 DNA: TGTGCCAGCAGCTTGGAGGGACAGATTCGTGAAGCTTTCTTT
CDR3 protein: CASSLEGQIREAFF

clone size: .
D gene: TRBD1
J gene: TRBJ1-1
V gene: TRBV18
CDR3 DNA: TGTGCCAGCTCACCATTTCTGGGACAGGGAGGATATGGTAGCACTGAAGCTTTCTTT
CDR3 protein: CASSPFLGQGGYGSTEAFF

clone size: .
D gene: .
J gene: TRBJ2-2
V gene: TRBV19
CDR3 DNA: TGTGCCAGTAGTATAGGCGGGATTGCCGGGGAGCTGTTTTTT
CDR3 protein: CASSIGGIAGELFF

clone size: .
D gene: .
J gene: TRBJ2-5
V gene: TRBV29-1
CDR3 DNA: TGCAGCGTTGTGGGCGAAAGTCAGGAGACCCAGTACTTC
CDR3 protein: CSVVGESQETQYF

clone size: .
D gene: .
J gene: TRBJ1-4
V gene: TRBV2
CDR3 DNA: TGTGCCAGCAGTGGGGACACAGTAGTGGAAAAACTGTTTTTT
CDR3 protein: CASSGDTVVEKLFF

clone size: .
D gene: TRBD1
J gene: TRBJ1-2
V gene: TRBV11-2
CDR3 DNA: TGTGCCAGCAGCCCTACCGGGACAGCTATCTATGGCTACACCTTC
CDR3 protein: CASSPTGTAIYGYTF

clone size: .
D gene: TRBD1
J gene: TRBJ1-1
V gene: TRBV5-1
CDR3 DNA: TGCGCCAGCGGTACGACAGGGGAGGGTAAGGCTTTCTTT
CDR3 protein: CASGTTGEGKAFF

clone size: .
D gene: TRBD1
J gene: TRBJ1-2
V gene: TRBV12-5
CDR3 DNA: TGTGCTAGTGGTTTGGACCGGGACAGGGGTAAAGGCTACACCTTC
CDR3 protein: CASGLDRDRGKGYTF

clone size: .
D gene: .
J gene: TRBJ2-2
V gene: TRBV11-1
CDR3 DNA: TGTGCCAGCAGCTTAGGTAGGAGCACCGGGGAGCTGTTTTTT
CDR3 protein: CASSLGRSTGELFF